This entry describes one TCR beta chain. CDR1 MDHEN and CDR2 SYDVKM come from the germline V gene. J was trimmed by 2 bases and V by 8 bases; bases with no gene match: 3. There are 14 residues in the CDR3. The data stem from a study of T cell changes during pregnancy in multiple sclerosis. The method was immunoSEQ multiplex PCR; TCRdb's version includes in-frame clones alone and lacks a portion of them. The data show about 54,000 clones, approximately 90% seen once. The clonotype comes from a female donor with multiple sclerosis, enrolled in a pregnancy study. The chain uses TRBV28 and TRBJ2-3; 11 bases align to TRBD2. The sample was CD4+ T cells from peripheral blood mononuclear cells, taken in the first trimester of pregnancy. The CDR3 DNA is TGTGCCAGCGGGACTAGCGGAACCACAGATACGCAGTATTTT. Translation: CASGTSGTTDTQYF.